The T cell receptor beta chain under discussion was sequenced for a study of a mutant IDH1 vaccine in newly diagnosed glioma. Whole-study context: Treated patients had a mean age of 40.4 years and a sex split that was around 60% male and about 40% female. Beforehand, treatment had been radiotherapy, temozolomide, or both; the majority received both.

The repertoire was sequenced with immunoSEQ multiplex PCR; TCRdb's copy has only in-frame clones and lacks some. The sample yields tens of thousands of clones, 80% to 90% seen once. V was trimmed by 0 bases and J by 1 base, leaving 17 bases between them. This CDR3 is 18 amino acids long. CDR1 and CDR2 (germline): SGHTA, FQGNSA. Study-wide results and limits: Variations in leading peripheral T cell clonotypes appeared to have no connection with pseudoprogression.

Time point defined: baseline, week 1 (first vaccination visit). Treatment meaning: pre-vaccination baseline after standard-of-care therapy. With respect to this clone: Antigen unknown.

The input for sequencing was PBMCs, taken from a glioma patient treated with radiotherapy, temozolomide or both. The chain employs TRBV7-2 and TRBJ2-3; D is possibly TRBD1 or TRBD2 (5 bases each). This receptor was identified in a young man with glioma. CDR3 protein: CASSLATRDHHCTDTQYF. The CDR3 DNA follows: TGTGCCAGCAGCTTAGCTACCCGGGACCACCACTGCACAGATACGCAGTATTTT.